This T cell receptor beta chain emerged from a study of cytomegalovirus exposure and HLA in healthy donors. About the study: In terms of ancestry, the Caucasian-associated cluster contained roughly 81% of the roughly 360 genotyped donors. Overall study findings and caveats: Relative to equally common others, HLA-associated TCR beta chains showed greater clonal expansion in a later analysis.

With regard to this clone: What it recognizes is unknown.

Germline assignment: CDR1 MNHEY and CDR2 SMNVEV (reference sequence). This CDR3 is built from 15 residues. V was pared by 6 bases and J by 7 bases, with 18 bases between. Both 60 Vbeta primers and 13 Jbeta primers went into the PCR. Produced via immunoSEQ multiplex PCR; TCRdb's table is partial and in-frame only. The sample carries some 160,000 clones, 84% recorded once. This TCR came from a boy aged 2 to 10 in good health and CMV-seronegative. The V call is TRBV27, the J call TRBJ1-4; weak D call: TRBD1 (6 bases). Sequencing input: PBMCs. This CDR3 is CASSLPGQPFEKLFF. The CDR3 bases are TGTGCCAGCAGCCTTCCGGGACAACCCTTTGAAAAACTGTTTTTT.